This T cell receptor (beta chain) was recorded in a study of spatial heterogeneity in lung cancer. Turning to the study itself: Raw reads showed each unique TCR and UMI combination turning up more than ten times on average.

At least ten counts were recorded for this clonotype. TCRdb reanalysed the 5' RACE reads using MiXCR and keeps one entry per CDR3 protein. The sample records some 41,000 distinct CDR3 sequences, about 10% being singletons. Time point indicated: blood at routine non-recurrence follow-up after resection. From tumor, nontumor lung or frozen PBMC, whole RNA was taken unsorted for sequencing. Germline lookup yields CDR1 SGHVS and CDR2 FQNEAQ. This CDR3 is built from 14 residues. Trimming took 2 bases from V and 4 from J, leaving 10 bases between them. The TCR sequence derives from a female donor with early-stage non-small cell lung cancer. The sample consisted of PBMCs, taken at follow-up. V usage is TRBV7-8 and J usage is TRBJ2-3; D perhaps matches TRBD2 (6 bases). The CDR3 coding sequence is TGTGCCAGCAGCTTATCGGTAGCGGCAGATACGCAGTATTTT. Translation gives CASSLSVAADTQYF.